This TCR beta chain emerged from a study of CD8+ T cells in alopecia areata (dated by TCRdb to the late 2010s). For the wider study: Treated patients were enrolled in an open-label pilot trial of oral tofacitinib at 5 to 10 mg twice daily for moderate-to-severe alopecia areata. Amplification of TCRbeta CDR3 regions was done by immunoSEQ multiplex PCR using 35 Vbeta forward primers and 13 Jbeta reverse primers. The study used high-throughput TCRbeta sequencing to examine T cell clonal expansion in alopecia areata, in both the C3H/HeJ mouse model and human patients. Scalp tissue and sorted CD4+ and CD8+ peripheral blood T cells from patchy and totalis/universalis alopecia areata patients and from healthy controls were covered by human TCRbeta sequencing. The SALT score, which quantifies the percentage of affected scalp surface area, was used to measure disease severity in treated patients. Scalp clonality was compared among normal scalp (n=4), patchy alopecia areata scalp (n=8), and alopecia totalis/universalis scalp (n=8). Tofacitinib-treated patients had biopsies at baseline and at 4 and 24 weeks of treatment, with a later scalp biopsy in several patients. The RNA source kit depended on sample type: the PAXgene miRNA kit for fixed scalp, the miRNeasy kit for PBMCs, and the RNeasy kit for mouse skin. Patients stayed on tofacitinib for 6 to 18 months and then had 6 months of follow-up off drug so that delayed response and recurrence could be assessed.

The label giving this sample's time point can be read as: around 29 days on oral tofacitinib. The treatment or condition label, as the study defines it: oral pan-JAK inhibitor, 5-10 mg twice daily. Lesional scalp punch biopsies and peripheral blood were obtained from alopecia areata patients. PBMCs were isolated by density centrifugation and stained for CD3, CD4 and CD8, and CD4+ and CD8+ T cells were sorted on a FACSAria. Library construction relied on the immunoSEQ multiplex PCR assay. RNA was extracted from all samples and reverse transcribed into cDNA as template for TCR sequencing. SuperScript III was used to make first-strand cDNA, primed with a 2:1 mix of oligo-dT and random hexamers. Amplification bias was assessed with a synthetic immune receptor repertoire, and residual bias was removed computationally. Turning to the authors' computational methods: Raw reads were preprocessed to remove errors, and CDR3 was defined according to IMGT conventions as the region from the conserved cysteine to phenylalanine. Clonality was computed as 1 minus the Shannon entropy, with the entropy normalized by log2 of the number of productive unique TCRs. Whether scalp clones were CD4 or CD8 was inferred by matching scalp TCRbeta sequences against CD4 and CD8 repertoires sorted from blood. Here the immuneACCESS table is served through TCRdb, limited to in-frame sequences with V and J called. Missing clones are a known gap in these copies; in checked studies unresolved V genes cover under half, and the rest lacks a known reason. V and J calls and clone size are given by that table; D and trimming were obtained from the DNA. The sample profile shows 200,000 to 250,000 clones; about three fifths of them were found once. Around 4% of the sample rests with the top ten.

A remark on this clone: No cognate antigen has been identified for it. Per-base qualities were not stored, and no clone one base away is much larger.

CDR1 and CDR2 (SNHLY, FYNNEI) derive from the germline V gene. The CDR3 covers 15 residues, taking in both the cysteine and the phenylalanine. Here the CDR3 DNA is all that survives: 45 bases in frame from base 1. Relative to germline, V is 3 bases shorter and J is 2 bases shorter, with 11 bases between their ends. The investigation overall reported the following: Compared with mice, TCR sequences shared between patients were less clear, possibly partly because of HLA diversity across the patient population. Compared with normal scalp, lesional scalp had higher clonality and more expanded CD8+ clones, particularly in alopecia totalis/universalis, a pattern that suggests antigenic drive. Scalp TCR repertoire analysis is complicated because resident alphabeta T cells in normal human skin are also sequenced, whereas mouse skin is dominated by gammadelta T cells. Because the treated cohort was small and had only one nonresponder, larger studies are needed to examine links between baseline CD8+ expansion and response. Tofacitinib significantly decreased scalp clonality and the number of expanded CD8+ clones among the top 100 scalp clones. Many expanded lesional clones persisted in scalp and blood during tofacitinib treatment, which may partly explain relapse after stopping treatment.

The rearrangement joined TRBV2 to TRBJ1-5; TRBD1 might be the D gene, on 5 matching bases. This clonotype originated in a human donor with alopecia areata. This specimen was CD4+ T cells sorted from blood, taken at week 4, from a patient treated with tofacitinib. The DNA reads as follows: TGTGCCAGCAGTGAGGGGCCTTCGGGCAATCAGCCCCAGCATTTT. Its protein reads: CASSEGPSGNQPQHF.